This T cell receptor beta chain originates from a study of PD-1 blockade in classical Hodgkin lymphoma. Every patient experienced relapse after autologous stem cell transplantation, and brentuximab vedotin exposure varied. Progressive disease, partial response or complete response was each patient's best response. Note on this clone: Its cognate antigen is unknown.

Study findings and constraints: Those starting nivolumab under 1 year post-ASCT were excluded. Relapsed/refractory patients reportedly had the lowest baseline TCR diversity, below newly diagnosed patients, who were below healthy donors. Factors driving the repertoire differences, possibly disease activity or prior therapy, remain undefined.

The trim removed 3 bases at V and 5 bases at J, leaving 9 bases unmatched. This CDR3 contains 16 residues. Germline V gives CDR1 SGHNT, CDR2 YYREEE (reference sequence). Only in-frame clones appear in the TCRdb table, and some are missing; sequencing was by immunoSEQ multiplex PCR. The sample shows about 86,000 clones, 89% of them seen only once. This specimen was peripheral blood mononuclear cells (PBMCs), taken before the second cycle of nivolumab. The chain combines TRBV5-4 with TRBJ2-5; 11 bases match TRBD2. The source of this sequence is a human donor with classical Hodgkin lymphoma. This chain's CDR3 is CASSSGSGRAGETQYF. The CDR3 DNA follows: TGTGCCAGCAGCTCGGGTAGCGGGAGGGCCGGGGAGACCCAGTACTTC.